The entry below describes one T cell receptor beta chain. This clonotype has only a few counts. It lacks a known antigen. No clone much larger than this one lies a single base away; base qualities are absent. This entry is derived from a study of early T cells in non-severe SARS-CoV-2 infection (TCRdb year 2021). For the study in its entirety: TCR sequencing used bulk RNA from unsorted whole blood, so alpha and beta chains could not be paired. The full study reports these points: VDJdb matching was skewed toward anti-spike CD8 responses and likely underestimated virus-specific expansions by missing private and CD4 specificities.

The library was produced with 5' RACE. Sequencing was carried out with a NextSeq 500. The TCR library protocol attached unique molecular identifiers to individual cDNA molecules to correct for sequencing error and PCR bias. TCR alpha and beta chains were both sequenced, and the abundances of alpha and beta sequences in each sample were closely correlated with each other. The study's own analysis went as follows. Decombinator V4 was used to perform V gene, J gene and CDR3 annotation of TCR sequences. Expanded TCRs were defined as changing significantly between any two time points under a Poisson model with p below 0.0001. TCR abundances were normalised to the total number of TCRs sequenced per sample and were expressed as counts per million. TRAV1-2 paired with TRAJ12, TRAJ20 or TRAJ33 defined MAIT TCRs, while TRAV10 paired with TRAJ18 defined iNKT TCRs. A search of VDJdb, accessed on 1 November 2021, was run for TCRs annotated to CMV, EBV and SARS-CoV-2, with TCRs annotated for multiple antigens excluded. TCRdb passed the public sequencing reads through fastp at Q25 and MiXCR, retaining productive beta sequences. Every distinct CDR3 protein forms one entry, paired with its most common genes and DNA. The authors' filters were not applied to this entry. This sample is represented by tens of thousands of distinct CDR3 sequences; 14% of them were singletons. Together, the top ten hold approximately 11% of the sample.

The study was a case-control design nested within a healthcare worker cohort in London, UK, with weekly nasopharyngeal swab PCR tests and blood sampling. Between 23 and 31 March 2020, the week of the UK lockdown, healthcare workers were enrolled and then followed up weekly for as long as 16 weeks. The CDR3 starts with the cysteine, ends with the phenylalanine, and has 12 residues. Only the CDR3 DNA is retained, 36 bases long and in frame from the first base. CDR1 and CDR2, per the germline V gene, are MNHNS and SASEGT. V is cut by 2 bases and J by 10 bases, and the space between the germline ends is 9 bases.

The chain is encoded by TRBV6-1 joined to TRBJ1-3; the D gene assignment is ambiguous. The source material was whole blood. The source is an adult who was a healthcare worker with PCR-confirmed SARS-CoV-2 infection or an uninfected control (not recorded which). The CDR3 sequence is CASSENPRTIYF. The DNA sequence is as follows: TGTGCCAGCAGTGAAAACCCCAGGACCATATATTTT.